These 11 T cell receptor beta chains share one sample of origin, sequenced in a study of blood T cell repertoires in COVID-19. Assay: immunoSEQ multiplex PCR; the TCRdb copy retains only in-frame clones and omits some. The table has around 110,000 clones, approximately 80% seen once. The source material was peripheral blood. The receptors were sampled from a woman aged 70-85 years with acute or convalescent COVID-19.

The chain combines TRBV7-8 with TRBJ2-5; 12 nucleotides line up with TRBD2. Germline V gene lookup returns CDR1 SGHVS and CDR2 FQNEAQ. This CDR3 spans 17 amino acids. Trimming at V came to 5 bases and at J to 4 bases, leaving 11 bases not matched to a gene. DNA for the CDR3: TGTGCCAGCAGCATGACAAGGGGACTAGCGGGCGGAGAGACCCAGTACTTC. It encodes CASSMTRGLAGGETQYF.

This chain links TRBV10-1 with TRBJ1-1; 7 positions match TRBD1. Losses at the gene ends were 6 bases for V and 5 bases for J; bases not matched to a gene: 6. CDR3 length equals 13 residues. The germline CDR1 and CDR2 sequences are WNHNN and SYGVQD (reference sequence). The CDR3 here is CASRQGIGTEAFF. As DNA, the CDR3 is TGCGCCAGCAGACAGGGGATTGGAACTGAAGCTTTCTTT.

The table lists this clone with a count of one. The chain recombines TRBV3-1 (or the pseudogene TRBV3-2) with TRBJ1-4; D gene ambiguous. CDR1 and CDR2 from the germline V gene are LGHDT and YNNKEL (reference sequence). This CDR3 spans 14 amino acids. V was pared by 1 base and J by 6 bases, with 9 bases between. The CDR3 protein is CASSQGPGYEKLFF. The CDR3 DNA is TGTGCCAGCAGCCAAGGCCCGGGGTATGAAAAACTGTTTTTT.

This clone was seen once. This chain joins TRBV9 and TRBJ2-5, with D possibly matching TRBD2 (5 bases). In germline, CDR1 is SGDLS, CDR2 YYNGEE. The length of the CDR3 is 14 residues. V lost 2 bases and J 5 bases, leaving 13 bases between the germline ends. The CDR3 region is CASSVDGGLETQYF. The DNA for the CDR3 is TGTGCCAGCAGCGTCGACGGAGGATTGGAGACCCAGTACTTC.

This chain joins TRBV6-5 and TRBJ1-1; 8 bases agree with TRBD1. CDR3 length: 14 residues. The germline CDR1 and CDR2 sequences are MNHEY and SVGAGI. V shed 1 base and J 5 bases; nucleotides not matched to a gene: 3. The CDR3 sequence: CASSYFTGGTEAFF. DNA of the CDR3: TGTGCCAGCAGTTACTTTACAGGGGGTACTGAAGCTTTCTTT.

J is TRBJ1-5 and V is TRBV3-1 (or the pseudogene TRBV3-2); D may be TRBD1 (5 bases). Germline CDR1 reads LGHDT; CDR2 reads YNNKEL (reference sequence). V gave up 1 base and J gave up 1 base, with 8 bases separating them. CDR3 length: 15 residues. CDR3 nucleotide sequence: TGTGCCAGCAGCCAAGGACAGAGCAGCAATCAGCCCCAGCATTTT. Translation: CASSQGQSSNQPQHF.

This chain uses TRBV2 with TRBJ1-6; D gene uncertain. The CDR3 sequence is 13 residues long. V lost 8 bases and J 10 bases, leaving 15 bases between the germline ends. Germline values: CDR1 SNHLY, CDR2 FYNNEI. The CDR3 coding sequence is TGTGCCAGCTGTGGGTCTCCGAGGTCACCCCTCCACTTT. This encodes CASCGSPRSPLHF. Looking up the rest from reference TRBV2 and TRBJ1-6 gives the full variable domain: EPEVTQTPSHQVTQMGQEVILRCVPISNHLYFYWYRQILGQKVEFLVSFYNNEISEKSEIFDDQFSVERPDGSNFTLKIRSTKLEDSAMYFCASCGSPRSPLHFGNGTRLTVT.

This clone was detected only once. This chain joins TRBV5-1 and TRBJ1-1; no reliable D call. The V and J ends lost 0 bases and 1 base respectively, with 7 bases between them. Per germline, CDR1 SGHRS and CDR2 YFSETQ. The CDR3 totals 14 residues. The CDR3 sequence is CASSLAVTNTEAFF. CDR3 DNA: TGCGCCAGCAGCTTGGCAGTTACGAACACTGAAGCTTTCTTT.

V usage is TRBV28 and J usage is TRBJ1-6; D gene ambiguous. Germline CDR1 and CDR2: MDHEN and SYDVKM. This CDR3 spans 16 amino acids. The germline V and J ends were trimmed by 7 bases and 0 bases, with 13 bases remaining between them. Here the CDR3 reads CASISAGSSYNSPLHF. In nucleotides, the CDR3 is TGTGCCAGCATCTCGGCGGGGAGCTCCTATAATTCACCCCTCCACTTT.

This clone was seen a handful of times. CDR3 sequence: CASRRDRLNSPLHF. CDR3 coding DNA: TGTGCCAGCAGAAGAGACAGGCTAAATTCACCCCTCCACTTT. This chain connects TRBV6-5 to TRBJ1-6; the D gene is possibly TRBD1 (6 bases). This CDR3 is built from 14 residues. Germline assignment: CDR1 MNHEY and CDR2 SVGAGI. The V and J ends lost 6 bases and 7 bases respectively, with 13 bases between them.

This rearrangement joins TRBV5-6 to TRBJ1-2, with 11 bases identical to TRBD1. Germline lookup yields CDR1 SGHDT and CDR2 YYEEEE. Trimming at V came to 1 base and at J to 8 bases, leaving 7 bases not matched to a gene. CDR3 length equals 15 residues. The CDR3 DNA reads as TGTGCCAGCAGCTTGCCCGCGGACAGGGGGCAGGGCTACACCTTC. Translated, it gives CASSLPADRGQGYTF.